This T cell receptor (beta chain) was documented in a study of Ad26.COV2.S vaccination and SARS-CoV-2 variants. CDR1 is SNHLY, CDR2 FYNNEI, per germline. The V end was cut by 8 bases, the J end by 5 bases, with 16 bases between. The CDR3 sequence is 14 residues long. The treatment is: some 19 received Ad26.COV2.S at low or high dose, single or two shots; five or six received placebo; per-sample allocation not given. Day 63 following the first vaccine or placebo injection was when the samples were taken. Clones were read by immunoSEQ multiplex PCR, and TCRdb kept only the in-frame ones, dropping some. The table records about 680,000 clones, 70% to 90% of them present only once.

This sequence was found in a person between 18 and 65 years old who received the Ad26.COV2.S COVID-19 vaccine or a placebo. The chain combines TRBV2 with TRBJ2-1, with D possibly matching TRBD2 (7 bases). Sequences were derived from peripheral blood, sampled in a trial of Ad26.COV2.S vaccine versus placebo. The CDR3 DNA is TGTGCCAGCTCCGACGGGGGGCGAGACAATGAGCAGTTCTTC. This gives the protein CASSDGGRDNEQFF.